Shown below are 2 T cell receptor beta chains from a single sample sequenced in a study of tumor and adjacent non-tumor tissue in lung cancer. The template was RNA from unsorted bulk tissue. The normal lung tissue was taken more than 3 cm from the tumor edge. TCRbeta libraries were built with three rounds of nested PCR, modified from ARM-PCR. TCRdb fed the multiplex PCR reads into MiXCR, producing one record per CDR3 protein. Of over 100,000 distinct CDR3 sequences listed, 60% to 65% are singletons. Sample: distant non-tumor lung tissue. These receptors all come from a man aged 55 to 70 with non-small cell lung cancer.

In regard to this clonotype: A much larger clone differs by one base, so this may be a read error. CDR3 sequence (DNA): TGTGCCGGCAGCGAAACAGAGAACACTGAAGCTTTCTTT. Its translation is CAGSETENTEAFF. V is TRBV7-8 and J is TRBJ1-1; no reliable D call. This CDR3 comprises 13 residues. Germline V lookup: CDR1 SGHVS, CDR2 FQNEAQ.

This clonotype was observed at least ten times. V gene TRBV20-1 combines with J gene TRBJ1-1; D is uncertain. This CDR3 is built from 13 residues. The V end lost 0 bases, the J end lost 6 bases, and 11 bases lay between the germline ends. Germline V gives CDR1 DFQATT, CDR2 SNEGSKA (reference sequence). CDR3 residues: CSARDRAMSEAFF. In nucleotides, the CDR3 is TGCAGTGCTAGAGATCGCGCGATGTCTGAAGCTTTCTTT.